These 14 T cell receptor beta chains came from one sample sequenced in a study of T cells expressing NK-cell markers. TCRdb re-called the 5' RACE reads and shows each CDR3 protein once, DNA omitted. The listing records about 430,000 distinct CDR3 sequences. The sample taken for sequencing was blood T cells: a sorted CD56 or NKG2C T cell subset, CD4+ or CD8+ T cells, or bulk PBMC T cells (not recorded which). Every receptor here comes from a woman aged 45-60 years in good health.

The V and J genes are TRBV12-3 or TRBV12-4 and TRBJ2-2; as DNA is missing, the TRBD1 call by TCRdb cannot be tested. The CDR3 loop spans 17 amino acids. Here the CDR3 reads CASSFWLRAGGTGELFF.

The chain joins TRBV11-3 to TRBJ2-1; the TRBD2 assignment by TCRdb is unverifiable without DNA. CDR1 is SGHNT and CDR2 is YENEEA in the germline V gene. The CDR3 contains 16 residues. The CDR3 sequence: CASSLGGLARRKEQFF.

The genes are TRBV2 and TRBJ1-2. In germline, CDR1 is SNHLY, CDR2 FYNNEI. This CDR3 region has 13 residues. The CDR3 here is CASRKLDNYGYTF.

The chain is built from TRBV12-5 and TRBJ2-2. The CDR3 is made up of 15 amino acids. From germline, CDR1 is LGHNT and CDR2 FRNRAP. CDR3 residues: CASGLGSGNTGELFF. Full variable domain (remainder filled in from reference TRBV12-5 and TRBJ2-2): DARVTQTPRHKVTEMGQEVTMRCQPILGHNTVFWYRQTMMQGLELLAYFRNRAPLDDSGMPKDRFSAEMPDATLATLKIQPSEPRDSAVYFCASGLGSGNTGELFFGEGSRLTVL.

The chain carries TRBV7-3 and TRBJ2-5; the TRBD1 assignment by TCRdb is unverifiable without DNA. Germline-derived CDR1 and CDR2 are SGHTA and FQGTGA. This CDR3 comprises 15 residues. CDR3 in amino acids: CASSPGASVVETQYF.

The gene calls are TRBV6-5 and TRBJ1-2. CDR1 is MNHEY, CDR2 SVGAGI, per germline. This CDR3 spans 15 amino acids. The CDR3 region is CASSYSGLPQDGYTF.

The chain carries TRBV14 and TRBJ2-3; TCRdb selects TRBD2, and the lack of DNA leaves this call unchecked. This CDR3 spans 15 amino acids. Germline loops: CDR1 SGHDN, CDR2 FVKESK. The CDR3 reads CASSQGVAVPVTQYF.

The genes are TRBV20-1 and TRBJ1-6; TCRdb outputs TRBD1, but without DNA this stays unchecked. Germline V gene lookup returns CDR1 DFQATT and CDR2 SNEGSKA (reference sequence). This CDR3 is built from 14 residues. This CDR3 reads CSARAGAENSPLHF.

The gene calls are TRBV10-3 and TRBJ2-1; with no DNA, the TCRdb D assignment of TRBD2 cannot be verified. The CDR3 contains 14 residues. Germline lookup yields CDR1 ENHRY and CDR2 SYGVKD. CDR3 loop: CAIRGTSGGNEQFF.

This chain links TRBV12-3 or TRBV12-4 with TRBJ2-7; TCRdb lists TRBD2, though no DNA is available to test this call. The CDR3 has 14 amino acids. The chain's CDR3 is CASSLAGGPYEQYF.

The CDR3 loop reads CASSQVKGSNQPQHF. The gene calls are TRBV4-1 and TRBJ1-5. This CDR3 comprises 15 residues. Germline CDR1 reads MGHRA; CDR2 reads YSYEKL.

The V and J genes are TRBV7-2 and TRBJ2-2; without DNA, the TCRdb call of TRBD1 cannot be checked. The length of the CDR3 is 15 residues. Germline lookup yields CDR1 SGHTA and CDR2 FQGNSA. The CDR3 protein is CASSRDILSTGELFF.

The chain couples TRBV5-1 to TRBJ2-1; TCRdb indicates TRBD2, and absent DNA this call remains unverified. Germline CDR1 is SGHRS and CDR2 is YFSETQ. There are 14 residues in the CDR3. The chain's CDR3 is CASRKGGIDNEQFF.

The chain couples TRBV4-1 to TRBJ2-2. CDR3 length: 14 amino acids. CDR1 and CDR2 (germline): MGHRA, YSYEKL. The CDR3 loop is CASSQDQVAGELFF.